These 21 T cell receptor beta chains originate from one sample sequenced in a study of T cell responses to AZD1222 COVID-19 vaccine. Produced via immunoSEQ multiplex PCR; TCRdb's table is partial and in-frame only. The sample lists about 110,000 clones, about nine tenths occurring once. This material consisted of peripheral blood, taken 28 days after the second AZD1222 dose. The receptors derive from an adult who received the AZD1222 COVID-19 vaccine.

The chain carries TRBV6-5 and TRBJ1-1, with 10 nucleotides matching TRBD1. The V gene's germline CDR1 is MNHEY and CDR2 SVGAGI. Unmatched junction bases numbered 5, after V lost 0 bases and J lost 7 bases. This CDR3 is 15 amino acids long. The CDR3 DNA reads TGTGCCAGCAGTTACTCGACAGGGGGCGCGGTTGAAGCTTTCTTT. Amino acids: CASSYSTGGAVEAFF.

The chain uses TRBV25-1 and TRBJ1-4, with 9 bases that match TRBD1. The ends lost 3 bases at V and 7 bases at J; junction bases unmatched: 6. Germline-derived CDR1 and CDR2 are MGHDK and SYGVNS. This CDR3 has 15 amino acids. This chain's CDR3 is CASSESSTGGEKLFF. CDR3 DNA sequence: TGTGCCAGCAGTGAGTCGTCGACAGGGGGTGAAAAACTGTTTTTT.

The V gene is TRBV10-3, the J gene TRBJ1-1, with 7 bases that match TRBD1. The CDR3 sequence is 13 residues long. Trimming took 6 bases from V and 3 from J; bases not matched to a gene: 4. CDR1 and CDR2 from the germline V gene are ENHRY and SYGVKD. This CDR3 reads CAISIDRDTEAFF. CDR3 bases: TGTGCCATCAGCATAGACAGGGACACTGAAGCTTTCTTT.

This chain uses TRBV9 with TRBJ1-1, with 7 bases matching TRBD1. This CDR3 spans 14 amino acids. Per the germline V gene, CDR1 is SGDLS and CDR2 is YYNGEE. V lost 4 bases to trimming and J lost 1 base; unmatched junction nucleotides: 4. The DNA for the CDR3 is TGTGCCAGCAGCAGGGGACAGCCGAACACTGAAGCTTTCTTT. Translating gives CASSRGQPNTEAFF.

The sample holds one count of this clone. J is TRBJ1-3 and V is TRBV6-1, with unresolved D. Trimming shortened V by 3 bases and J by 0 bases, and 12 bases separated the two germline ends. Germline V gene data show CDR1 as MNHNS and CDR2 as SASEGT. The length of the CDR3 is 16 residues. The CDR3 coding sequence is TGTGCCAGCAGTGATGCCGGAGGCCGCTCTGGAAACACCATATATTTT. Encoded protein: CASSDAGGRSGNTIYF.

The gene calls are TRBV11-2 and TRBJ2-3; 8 bases fit TRBD2. This CDR3 contains 14 residues. Germline CDR1 is SGHAT and CDR2 is FQNNGV. Trimming at V came to 1 base and at J to 4 bases, leaving 1 base not matched to a gene. The CDR3 DNA sequence: TGTGCCAGCAGCTTAGCGGGAGGGCCAGATACGCAGTATTTT. Translated: CASSLAGGPDTQYF.

The chain is built from TRBV19 and TRBJ1-1; 9 bases fit TRBD1. This CDR3 has 16 amino acids. Germline values: CDR1 LNHDA, CDR2 SQIVND (reference sequence). V was pared by 8 bases and J by 1 base, with 11 bases of the junction left unmatched. The DNA for the CDR3 is TGTGCCAGTTCCTACAGGGGGCGATCCCCGAACACTGAAGCTTTCTTT. Residues: CASSYRGRSPNTEAFF.

The chain recombines TRBV19 with TRBJ2-5; D tentatively fits TRBD1 or TRBD2 (6 bases each). This CDR3 spans 15 amino acids. V was pared by 6 bases and J by 1 base, with 15 bases between. The germline V gene has CDR1 LNHDA and CDR2 SQIVND (reference sequence). CDR3 protein: CASSWGAALQETQYF. The DNA of the CDR3 is TGTGCCAGTAGCTGGGGGGCAGCCCTCCAAGAGACCCAGTACTTC.

This chain links TRBV19 with TRBJ2-1; weak D call: TRBD1 (6 bases). V lost 5 bases to trimming and J lost 10 bases, with 18 bases between them. There are 14 residues in the CDR3. The germline V gene encodes CDR1 LNHDA and CDR2 SQIVND (reference sequence). CDR3 DNA sequence: TGTGCCAGTAGTTTCCTCAACAGGGTGCGGGAGCAGTTCTTC. This sequence encodes CASSFLNRVREQFF.

This chain links TRBV29-1 with TRBJ2-3, with 7 bases aligning to TRBD2. The trim removed 4 bases at V and 5 bases at J, leaving 15 bases unmatched. The CDR3 sequence is 16 residues long. The germline CDR1 and CDR2 sequences are SQVTM and ANQGSEA. The CDR3 DNA follows: TGCAGCGTTGGGCCCGGGGGGTTTCAAGGGTTAGATACGCAGTATTTT. This sequence encodes CSVGPGGFQGLDTQYF.

The chain joins TRBV9 to TRBJ1-1, with a possible D match to TRBD1 (5 bases). The CDR3 length is 12 residues. Trimming pared 3 bases from V and 5 bases from J, leaving 8 bases between. Germline lookup yields CDR1 SGDLS and CDR2 YYNGEE. In nucleotides, the CDR3 is TGTGCCAGCAGCGCGGGGGGGACTGAAGCTTTCTTT. This codes for CASSAGGTEAFF.

This clone has a single count. The chain carries TRBV5-4 and TRBJ1-5, with D perhaps TRBD1 (5 bases). Per germline, CDR1 SGHNT and CDR2 YYREEE (reference sequence). Trimming took 1 base from V and 4 from J, leaving 12 bases between them. The CDR3 runs 15 residues. This chain's CDR3 is CASSLSGQGNQPQHF. CDR3 bases: TGTGCCAGCAGCTTGTCCGGCCAGGGAAATCAGCCCCAGCATTTT.

This clone was seen only once. V and J are TRBV28 and TRBJ1-5; 9 positions match TRBD1. The germline V gene has CDR1 MDHEN and CDR2 SYDVKM. The junction had 11 bases not matched to a gene; V was cut back by 8 bases and J by 6 bases. This CDR3 is built from 15 residues. The CDR3 DNA sequence: TGTGCCAGCGGAAAGATGTGGACAGGGGCTCAGCCCCAGCATTTT. Its translation: CASGKMWTGAQPQHF.

This chain connects TRBV28 to TRBJ2-1, with a tentative D call TRBD2 (6 bases). The CDR3 totals 14 residues. CDR1 and CDR2 (germline): MDHEN, SYDVKM. V was shortened by 7 bases and J by 1 base, with 11 bases between the two germline ends. The DNA of the CDR3 is TGTGCCAGCATAAAACTAGCTTCCTACAATGAGCAGTTCTTC. Amino acid sequence: CASIKLASYNEQFF.

The rearrangement joins TRBV11-2 to TRBJ2-6; the D gene is possibly TRBD2 (6 bases). V lost 5 bases to trimming and J lost 13 bases, with 9 bases between them. From germline, CDR1 is SGHAT and CDR2 FQNNGV. The CDR3 has 11 residues. The CDR3 loop is CASSLRGVLTF. CDR3 nucleotide sequence: TGTGCCAGCAGCCTACGGGGGGTCCTGACTTTC.

V usage is TRBV2 and J usage is TRBJ1-6; D not resolved. Per the germline V gene, CDR1 is SNHLY and CDR2 is FYNNEI. The CDR3 runs to 13 residues. V was shortened by 8 bases and J by 7 bases, with 12 bases between the two germline ends. DNA of the CDR3: TGTGCCAGCCGATCGATCGGAAATTCACCCCTCCACTTT. Protein: CASRSIGNSPLHF.

The V and J genes are TRBV4-1 and TRBJ2-1; D is unresolved. Trimming cost V 1 base and J 6 bases, with 4 bases left between them. There are 12 residues in the CDR3. CDR1 and CDR2 (germline): MGHRA, YSYEKL. The CDR3 DNA reads TGCGCCAGCAGCCAAGCCCTCAATGAGCAGTTCTTC. Protein: CASSQALNEQFF.

The V and J genes are TRBV5-1 and TRBJ2-7, with a possible D match to TRBD2 (6 bases). Deletions cut 0 bases from V and 5 bases from J, with 24 bases between. Germline CDR1 SGHRS, CDR2 YFSETQ. CDR3 length equals 18 residues. The DNA of the CDR3 is TGCGCCAGCAGCTTGGGCGGGACCCTCCACCGCAGTCACAACGAGCAGTACTTC. This codes for CASSLGGTLHRSHNEQYF.

V is TRBV9 and J is TRBJ2-3, with TRBD2 as a possible D gene (6 bases). The germline V gene has CDR1 SGDLS and CDR2 YYNGEE. V was trimmed by 3 bases and J by 0 bases, leaving 14 bases between them. The CDR3 has 16 residues. CDR3 region: CASSGTSFYSTDTQYF. DNA of the CDR3: TGTGCCAGCAGCGGAACTAGCTTCTATAGCACAGATACGCAGTATTTT.

This CDR3 reads CAWSVSSRVSNQPQHF. The CDR3 DNA sequence: TGTGCCTGGAGTGTTTCCTCCAGGGTGAGCAATCAGCCCCAGCATTTT. The rearrangement links TRBV30 to TRBJ1-5; D perhaps matches TRBD1 (5 bases). The V gene's germline CDR1 is GTSNPN and CDR2 SVGIG (reference sequence). The ends were cut back, 0 bases at V and 1 base at J, with 13 bases in the middle. The CDR3 totals 16 residues.

The chain combines TRBV2 with TRBJ2-7; D is uncertain. Trimming pared 3 bases from V and 2 bases from J, leaving 11 bases between. The germline V gene encodes CDR1 SNHLY and CDR2 FYNNEI. The CDR3 sequence is 14 residues long. In nucleotides, the CDR3 is TGTGCCAGCAGTGAGAGGCCCGTTGCCTACGAGCAGTACTTC. This translates into CASSERPVAYEQYF.